The rows below give T cell receptor beta chains drawn from one sample of a study of blood T cell repertoires in COVID-19. Method: immunoSEQ multiplex PCR; TCRdb's copy keeps in-frame clones and lacks some. The profile shows 200,000 to 250,000 clones, approximately 88% of them singletons. The sample comprised PBMCs or T cells enriched from blood (not recorded which). The source of these receptors is a woman in her thirties who had been exposed to COVID-19. The CDR3 runs from the conserved cysteine through the conserved F or W. A D gene is named only where the DNA matches it firmly. Where a row states a size, it is once, few, many or the class of an expanded clone; other rows omit it.

v_gene,abundance,j_gene,d_gene,CDR3aa,CDR3nt
TRBV4-1,few,TRBJ2-5,TRBD2,CASSQALGLAGLQYF,TGCGCCAGCAGCCAAGCTTTGGGACTAGCGGGACTACAGTACTTC
TRBV27,.,TRBJ1-4,.,CASSFRPGVNEKLFF,TGTGCCAGCAGTTTTAGGCCAGGGGTAAATGAAAAACTGTTTTTT
TRBV30,once,TRBJ1-2,.,CAWSVAQGLGYTF,TGTGCCTGGAGTGTAGCACAGGGATTAGGCTACACCTTC
TRBV3-1/TRBV3-2,.,TRBJ1-6,.,CASSYGQGVSPLHF,TGTGCCAGCAGCTATGGGCAGGGTGTATCACCCCTCCACTTT
TRBV5-4,few,TRBJ1-1,.,CASSLVLGGNTEAFF,TGTGCCAGCAGCTTGGTTCTGGGGGGGAACACTGAAGCTTTCTTT
TRBV15,.,TRBJ2-1,.,CATAPQGLHEQFF,TGTGCCACCGCTCCCCAGGGTTTGCATGAGCAGTTCTTC
TRBV9,few,TRBJ1-2,TRBD1,CASSRGDSTYGYTF,TGTGCCAGCAGCCGAGGGGACAGCACCTATGGCTACACCTTC
TRBV7-9,once,TRBJ2-3,.,CASSLGVGPGDTQYF,TGTGCCAGCAGCTTAGGAGTGGGCCCTGGGGATACGCAGTATTTT
TRBV3-1/TRBV3-2,.,TRBJ2-2,TRBD2,CASSHGLAGDPGELFF,TGTGCCAGCAGCCATGGACTAGCGGGGGACCCCGGGGAGCTGTTTTTT
TRBV5-1,few,TRBJ1-2,TRBD1,CASGTDRARGYGYTF,TGCGCCAGCGGAACCGACAGGGCTCGGGGCTATGGCTACACCTTC
TRBV5-1,.,TRBJ1-2,TRBD1,CASSLRGRNYGYTF,TGCGCCAGCAGCTTGAGGGGGCGGAACTATGGCTACACCTTC
TRBV27,.,TRBJ2-1,TRBD2,CASSFHLTSGLYNEQFF,TGTGCCAGCAGTTTTCATCTGACTAGCGGGCTTTACAATGAGCAGTTCTTC
TRBV20-1,.,TRBJ2-1,TRBD2,CSASWGRGTYNEQFF,TGCAGTGCTAGTTGGGGGAGGGGAACCTACAATGAGCAGTTCTTC
TRBV9,.,TRBJ1-2,.,CASSKHDSGYTF,TGTGCCAGCAGCAAACATGACTCCGGCTACACCTTC
TRBV4-1,.,TRBJ2-6,.,CASSQRPSLGGANVLTF,TGCGCCAGCAGCCAACGGCCTAGCCTGGGTGGGGCCAACGTCCTGACTTTC
TRBV11-2,.,TRBJ2-7,.,CASSLVGLGRGIYEQYF,TGTGCCAGCAGCTTAGTTGGCTTGGGTAGGGGTATCTACGAGCAGTACTTC
TRBV30,.,TRBJ1-3,.,CAWSYSVGLGNTIYF,TGTGCCTGGAGTTACTCCGTCGGGTTAGGAAACACCATATATTTT
TRBV5-5,.,TRBJ2-7,TRBD1,CASSSHRGEVEQYF,TGTGCCAGCAGCTCCCACAGGGGGGAGGTCGAGCAGTACTTC
TRBV19,once,TRBJ1-3,.,CASSIRGTGNTIYF,TGTGCCAGTAGTATACGGGGGACTGGAAACACCATATATTTT
TRBV6-5,.,TRBJ2-5,TRBD2,CASSLTSGTQETQYF,TGTGCCAGCAGTTTGACTAGCGGGACTCAAGAGACCCAGTACTTC
TRBV5-1,.,TRBJ2-5,.,CASSFSGGLEETQYF,TGCGCCAGCAGCTTCTCCGGGGGGCTGGAGGAGACCCAGTACTTC
TRBV24-1,.,TRBJ2-2,TRBD1,CATSDTGTGNTGELFF,TGTGCCACCAGTGATACCGGGACAGGGAACACCGGGGAGCTGTTTTTT
TRBV4-1,.,TRBJ2-7,TRBD2,CASSQGPRRPSGRSSYEQYF,TGCGCCAGCAGCCAAGGCCCCAGGCGGCCTAGCGGGAGAAGTTCCTACGAGCAGTACTTC
TRBV28,few,TRBJ1-1,TRBD1,CASSPGTANTEAFF,TGTGCCAGCAGCCCCGGGACAGCGAACACTGAAGCTTTCTTT